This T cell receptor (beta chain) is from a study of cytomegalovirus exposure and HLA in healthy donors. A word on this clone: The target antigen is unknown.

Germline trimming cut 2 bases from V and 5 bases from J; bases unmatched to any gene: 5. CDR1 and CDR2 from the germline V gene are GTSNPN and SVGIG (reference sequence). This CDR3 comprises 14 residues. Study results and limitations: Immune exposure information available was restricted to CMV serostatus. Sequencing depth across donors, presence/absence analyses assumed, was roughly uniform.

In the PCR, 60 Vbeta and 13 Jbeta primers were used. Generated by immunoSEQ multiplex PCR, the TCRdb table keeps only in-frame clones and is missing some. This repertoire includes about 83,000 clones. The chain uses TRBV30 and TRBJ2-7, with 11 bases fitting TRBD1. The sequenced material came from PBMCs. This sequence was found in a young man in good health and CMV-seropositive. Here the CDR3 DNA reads TGTGCCTGGAGTCGGACAGGGGGCGCGGACGAGCAGTACTTC. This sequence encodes CAWSRTGGADEQYF.